Each of the 15 T cell receptor beta chains below was sequenced from the same sample in a study of blood T cell repertoires in COVID-19. TCRdb keeps only in-frame clones here, not all; method: immunoSEQ multiplex PCR. Among about 97,000 clones, approximately 91% were seen once, and the ten largest hold around 4%. Sample: peripheral blood. The receptors here all came from a man younger than 35 with acute or convalescent COVID-19.

The J gene is TRBJ1-5, the V gene TRBV6-5, with D perhaps TRBD1 (6 bases). The CDR3 spans 13 residues. CDR1 is MNHEY and CDR2 is SVGAGI in the germline V gene. V gave up 6 bases and J gave up 8 bases, with 14 bases separating them. CDR3 in amino acids: CASSAEGDKPQHF. The CDR3 DNA follows: TGTGCCAGCAGCGCCGAGGGGGATAAGCCCCAGCATTTT.

The chain links TRBV3-1 (or the pseudogene TRBV3-2) to TRBJ1-2, with D possibly TRBD1 on 5 matching bases. CDR3 size: 13 residues. The V end was cut by 4 bases, the J end by 5 bases, with 11 bases between. The germline CDR1 and CDR2 sequences are LGHDT and YNNKEL (reference sequence). CDR3 sequence: CASSRQGLYGYTF. DNA of the CDR3: TGTGCCAGCAGCCGGCAGGGCCTATATGGCTACACCTTC.

This clone appeared a few times. The chain joins TRBV7-9 to TRBJ1-2; 10 bases are shared with TRBD1. CDR1 and CDR2 (germline): SEHNR, FQNEAQ (reference sequence). The CDR3 has 13 residues. The V gene end was trimmed by 8 bases and the J gene end by 8 bases; junction bases not matched to a gene: 8. CDR3 sequence: CASSRQGAGGYTF. CDR3 DNA: TGTGCCAGCTCCCGACAGGGGGCAGGGGGCTACACCTTC.

This chain uses TRBV3-1 (or the pseudogene TRBV3-2) with TRBJ1-2; 10 bases fit TRBD1. V shed 2 bases and J 6 bases; nucleotides not matched to a gene: 15. This CDR3 is 18 amino acids long. Germline CDR1 is LGHDT and CDR2 is YNNKEL (reference sequence). CDR3 region: CASSQFRSRDRGDNGYTF. The CDR3 DNA sequence: TGTGCCAGCAGCCAATTTAGGAGTCGGGACAGGGGAGACAATGGCTACACCTTC.

This chain links TRBV19 with TRBJ2-7; 12 bases are shared with TRBD2. V gave up 3 bases and J gave up 6 bases; unmatched junction bases: 6. Germline V gene data show CDR1 as LNHDA and CDR2 as SQIVND (reference sequence). The CDR3 covers 15 residues. CDR3 DNA sequence: TGTGCCAGTAGTATGAGACTAGCGGGAGCCCGCGAGCAGTACTTC. It specifies CASSMRLAGAREQYF.

This chain joins TRBV25-1 and TRBJ1-5; perhaps TRBD1 as D (5 bases). With 6 bases removed from V and 9 bases from J, the gap between germline ends came to 18 bases. Germline V gives CDR1 MGHDK, CDR2 SYGVNS. This CDR3 comprises 14 residues. As DNA, the CDR3 is TGTGCCAGCAGGACGTCCAGGGCGATTGGGCCCCAGCATTTT. Translating it yields CASRTSRAIGPQHF.

This sequence joins TRBV7-9 and TRBJ2-5; 7 bases agree with TRBD1. CDR1 and CDR2 (germline): SEHNR, FQNEAQ (reference sequence). V shed 5 bases and J 2 bases; nucleotides not matched to a gene: 8. The CDR3 consists of 15 residues. Here the CDR3 DNA reads TGTGCCAGCAGCGGTCCCGGGACAGCTCAAGAGACCCAGTACTTC. It encodes CASSGPGTAQETQYF.

The chain combines TRBV6-6 with TRBJ1-6; 7 bases are shared with TRBD1. This CDR3 has 16 amino acids. Germline V gives CDR1 MNHNY, CDR2 SVGAGI (reference sequence). Trimming took 2 bases from V and 4 from J; bases not matched to a gene: 5. CDR3 region: CASSYPDRVYNSPLHF. The CDR3 DNA follows: TGTGCCAGCAGTTACCCAGACAGGGTTTATAATTCACCCCTCCACTTT.

V gene TRBV2 combines with J gene TRBJ2-7, with a tentative D call TRBD1 (5 bases). The V end lost 7 bases, the J end lost 4 bases, and 20 bases lay between the germline ends. Germline V gene lookup returns CDR1 SNHLY and CDR2 FYNNEI. This CDR3 is 15 amino acids long. As DNA, the CDR3 is TGTGCCAGCAACGAGCAGGGTCCCTTAGGGTACGAGCAGTACTTC. This sequence encodes CASNEQGPLGYEQYF.

The J gene is TRBJ2-7, the V gene TRBV9; D perhaps matches TRBD2 (6 bases). This CDR3 comprises 15 residues. The germline gives CDR1 SGDLS, CDR2 YYNGEE. The V gene lost 0 bases and the J gene lost 1 base, with 11 bases spanning the gap. CDR3 nucleotide sequence: TGTGCCAGCAGCGTAGGGGCAGGGACTTCCTACGAGCAGTACTTC. Its translation: CASSVGAGTSYEQYF.

The J gene is TRBJ1-6, the V gene TRBV5-1, with D possibly matching TRBD1 (5 bases). This CDR3 comprises 16 residues. Trimming left V 4 bases short and J 2 bases short, with 13 bases between. Germline CDR1 reads SGHRS; CDR2 reads YFSETQ. The CDR3 bases are TGCGCCAGCAGCGCCGGGACTGTGGCCTATAATTCACCCCTCCACTTT. Translating gives CASSAGTVAYNSPLHF.

The V gene is TRBV2, the J gene TRBJ2-7; D is undetermined. CDR1 and CDR2 (germline): SNHLY, FYNNEI. Trimming took 3 bases from V and 4 from J, leaving 16 bases between them. The CDR3 is 15 amino acids. CDR3 nucleotides: TGTGCCAGCAGTGACGAGCAAGGAGTTCGTTACGAGCAGTACTTC. This translates into CASSDEQGVRYEQYF.

V is TRBV4-2 and J is TRBJ1-1, with 8 bases aligning to TRBD1. Germline CDR1 reads LGHNA; CDR2 reads YNFKEQ. The CDR3 consists of 18 residues. The J segment lost 1 base and the V segment lost 0 bases, leaving 10 bases of the junction unmatched. CDR3 sequence reads: CASSQDRGQAVQNTEAFF. The CDR3 nucleotides read TGTGCCAGCAGCCAAGATCGGGGACAGGCGGTCCAGAACACTGAAGCTTTCTTT.

The V and J genes are TRBV9 and TRBJ2-3; 16 nucleotides match TRBD2. The CDR3 is made up of 18 amino acids. The V gene end was trimmed by 3 bases and the J gene end by 1 base; junction bases not matched to a gene: 5. The germline gives CDR1 SGDLS, CDR2 YYNGEE. Written as DNA, the CDR3 is TGTGCCAGCAGCGGAGGGACTAGCGGGGGGGCCGGCACAGATACGCAGTATTTT. Encoded protein: CASSGGTSGGAGTDTQYF. The full variable domain, completed using reference TRBV9 and TRBJ2-3, is DSGVTQTPKHLITATGQRVTLRCSPRSGDLSVYWYQQSLDQGLQFLIQYYNGEERAKGNILERFSAQQFPDLHSELNLSSLELGDSALYFCASSGGTSGGAGTDTQYFGPGTRLTVL.

The genes are TRBV29-1 and TRBJ1-1, with D hard to call. CDR1 is SQVTM and CDR2 is ANQGSEA in the germline V gene. Trimming took off 8 bases at V and 0 bases at J, with 10 bases between the two ends. This CDR3 has 12 residues. The CDR3 nucleotides are TGCAGCTTCGGGTTGATGAACACTGAAGCTTTCTTT. Its translation is CSFGLMNTEAFF.